The T cell receptor beta chain described here comes from a study of OX40 agonist ivuxolimab in advanced cancers. Germline values: CDR1 PRHDT, CDR2 FYEKMQ (reference sequence). Trimming stripped 4 bases from V and 2 bases from J, with 4 bases between. The CDR3 spans 12 residues. Sequenced by immunoSEQ multiplex PCR; TCRdb stores in-frame clones only, minus some. The data hold roughly 16,000 clones, with about 90% observed a single time. This clonotype originated in an adult with an advanced solid tumor such as melanoma, head and neck, liver or kidney cancer. Sequencing used CD4+ or CD8+ T cells sorted from blood, obtained in a trial of the OX40 agonist ivuxolimab. The chain is built from TRBV13 and TRBJ2-3, with D unclear. CDR3 in amino acids: CASSSHTDTQYF. For the CDR3, the DNA is TGTGCCAGCAGCTCCCACACAGATACGCAGTATTTT. Complete variable domain (other parts from reference TRBV13 and TRBJ2-3): AAGVIQSPRHLIKEKRETATLKCYPIPRHDTVYWYQQGPGQDPQFLISFYEKMQSDKGSIPDRFSAQQFSDYHSELNMSSLELGDSALYFCASSSHTDTQYFGPGTRLTVL.